This T cell receptor (beta chain) was captured by sequencing in a study of early T cells in non-severe SARS-CoV-2 infection. TCRdb itself ran the 5' RACE reads through MiXCR, one entry per CDR3 protein. The data show 75,000 to 80,000 distinct CDR3 sequences, around 17% seen once. In this sample, this clonotype turned up a few times. This TCR was recovered from an adult who was a healthcare worker with PCR-confirmed SARS-CoV-2 infection or an uninfected control (not recorded which). The sequencing input was whole blood.

CDR3 loop: CASSLDSSPLHF. The CDR3 region has the DNA TGCGCCAGCAGCTTGGACAGTTCACCCCTCCACTTT. The gene calls are TRBV5-1 and TRBJ1-6, with D hard to call. Per the germline V gene, CDR1 is SGHRS and CDR2 is YFSETQ. With 0 bases removed from V and 9 bases from J, the gap between germline ends came to 4 bases. This CDR3 is 12 amino acids long.